The 12 T cell receptor beta chains in this list originate from one sample, sequenced in a study of memory CD4+ T cells and cytomegalovirus serostatus. The sort gate was single viable CD3+CD4+CD8-CD45RO+ cells for memory CD4+ T cells. Repertoires were generated with immunoSEQ multiplex PCR, while TCRdb's copy carries only in-frame clones and drops some. This sample carries some 30,000 clones, around four fifths of them seen once, and the ten largest clones take 0.5% to 0.8%. Sequencing was performed on memory CD4+ T cells from blood. All receptors derive from an adult in good health and CMV-seronegative. Some clones in this sample may be carry-over from other donors' samples.

A few counts support this clone. This chain joins TRBV7-8 and TRBJ1-6, with D tentatively TRBD1 (5 bases). The CDR3 consists of 14 residues. Trimming removed 2 bases at V and 7 bases at J, with 9 bases between. The germline CDR1 and CDR2 sequences are SGHVS and FQNEAQ. CDR3 loop: CASSLQQGNSPLHF. Here the CDR3 DNA reads TGTGCCAGCAGCTTACAGCAGGGAAATTCACCCCTCCACTTT.

This clone was counted between two and nine times. This rearrangement joins TRBV5-1 to TRBJ1-4; perhaps TRBD1 as D (6 bases). This CDR3 contains 15 residues. Between the trimmed V and J ends, which lost 0 bases and 5 bases, there was a span of 11 bases. Looked up from germline, CDR1 is SGHRS and CDR2 is YFSETQ. CDR3 region: CASSLVAGANEKLFF. CDR3 bases: TGCGCCAGCAGCTTGGTGGCAGGGGCGAATGAAAAACTGTTTTTT. The whole variable domain, remainder taken from reference TRBV5-1 and TRBJ1-4, is KAGVTQTPRYLIKTRGQQVTLSCSPISGHRSVSWYQQTPGQGLQFLFEYFSETQRNKGNFPGRFSGRQFSNSRSEMNVSTLELGDSALYLCASSLVAGANEKLFFGSGTQLSVL.

V and J are TRBV6-5 and TRBJ1-1; TRBD1 matches at 7 bases. V shed 5 bases, J shed 11 bases, and the junction held 5 bases outside the gene matches. The V gene's germline CDR1 is MNHEY and CDR2 SVGAGI. The CDR3 runs to 11 residues. The CDR3, as DNA: TGTGCCAGCAGTACCGACAGGGTGGCTTTCTTT. Translated, it gives CASSTDRVAFF.

The chain employs TRBV4-1 and TRBJ2-3; TRBD2 agrees at 8 bases. V gave up 0 bases and J gave up 4 bases; unmatched junction bases: 6. The CDR3 spans 16 residues. Germline assignment: CDR1 MGHRA and CDR2 YSYEKL. The CDR3 DNA sequence: TGCGCCAGCAGCCAAGATCGGCCGGGGGGGGCAGATACGCAGTATTTT. Protein product: CASSQDRPGGADTQYF.

The V gene is TRBV27, the J gene TRBJ2-3; D perhaps matches TRBD1 (6 bases). The CDR3 consists of 14 residues. The ends were cut back, 2 bases at V and 2 bases at J, with 8 bases in the middle. Germline V gives CDR1 MNHEY, CDR2 SMNVEV (reference sequence). The DNA for the CDR3 is TGTGCCAGCAGTTTAACAGGGCCCACAGATACGCAGTATTTT. Translation: CASSLTGPTDTQYF.

The chain combines TRBV18 with TRBJ2-6; 14 nucleotides align to TRBD2. This CDR3 is built from 20 residues. After removal of 3 bases from V and 0 bases from J, the junction contained 7 bases not matched to a gene. Germline CDR1 reads KGHSH; CDR2 reads LQKENI. CDR3 sequence reads: CASSPQGTSGGLSGANVLTF. DNA for the CDR3: TGTGCCAGCTCACCGCAGGGGACTAGCGGGGGCCTCTCTGGGGCCAACGTCCTGACTTTC.

V and J are TRBV19 and TRBJ1-1; D is perhaps TRBD1 (5 bases). V lost 5 bases, J lost 4 bases, and 20 bases lay in between. The CDR3 has 16 residues. The V gene's germline CDR1 is LNHDA and CDR2 SQIVND (reference sequence). DNA for the CDR3: TGTGCCAGTAGTGTCCCGGGAGGGTGGAGGGGCACTGAAGCTTTCTTT. It encodes CASSVPGGWRGTEAFF.

This clone has more than one count but fewer than ten. CDR3 coding DNA: TGCAGCGTTGAAGAGATCCGCGCAGGCTACAATGAGCAGTTCTTC. This encodes CSVEEIRAGYNEQFF. The V and J genes are TRBV29-1 and TRBJ2-1; D is uncertain. From germline, CDR1 is SQVTM and CDR2 ANQGSEA. V lost 0 bases and J lost 3, with 12 bases in between. The CDR3 is made up of 15 amino acids.

The sample holds a few counts of this clone. The chain recombines TRBV7-2 with TRBJ1-1; D is perhaps TRBD1 (6 bases). The CDR3 is 15 residues long. Germline values: CDR1 SGHTA, CDR2 FQGNSA. Between the trimmed V and J ends, which lost 4 bases and 2 bases, there was a span of 14 bases. CDR3 region: CASSSPTGANTEAFF. DNA of the CDR3: TGTGCCAGCAGCTCACCGACAGGAGCTAACACTGAAGCTTTCTTT.

In the case of this clone: A junction end diverges from the germline sequence, so it may reflect a read error. This sequence joins TRBV5-1 and TRBJ1-1; D is ambiguous. CDR1 is SGHRS, CDR2 YFSETQ, per germline. This CDR3 is built from 13 residues. The CDR3 protein is CASRLDLNTEAFF. In nucleotides, the CDR3 is TGCGCCAGCAGGTTGGACCTGAACACTGAAGCTTTCTTT.

This clone was observed a single time. The chain combines TRBV7-2 with TRBJ1-1, with 7 bases fitting TRBD1. This CDR3 has 15 residues. The trim removed 6 bases at V and 0 bases at J, leaving 7 bases unmatched. CDR1 and CDR2 from the germline V gene are SGHTA and FQGNSA. CDR3 coding DNA: TGTGCCAGCAGGCGGGACAGCTTATTGAACACTGAAGCTTTCTTT. Protein: CASRRDSLLNTEAFF.

This clone was found a few times. The chain carries TRBV4-1 and TRBJ1-4; D possibly corresponds to TRBD1 (5 bases). This CDR3 region has 18 residues. V was trimmed by 4 bases and J by 7 bases, leaving 25 bases between them. The V gene's germline CDR1 is MGHRA and CDR2 YSYEKL. DNA for the CDR3: TGCGCCAGCAGCCCCCGGATGAATCAGGGAGGTTGGGCTGAAAAACTGTTTTTT. Translated: CASSPRMNQGGWAEKLFF.